This T cell receptor (beta chain) was profiled in a study of blood T cell repertoires in COVID-19. For the study at large: Spain, Italy and the United States supplied samples that represented acute and convalescent COVID-19.

Produced via immunoSEQ multiplex PCR; TCRdb's table is partial and in-frame only. The sample includes some 120,000 clones, about 90% of them seen just once. This CDR3 has 11 amino acids. CDR1 is MNHEY and CDR2 is SVGAGI in the germline V gene. V was shortened by 6 bases and J by 15 bases, with 15 bases between the two germline ends. The source material was peripheral blood. V usage is TRBV6-5 and J usage is TRBJ2-1, with D unresolved. This receptor was obtained from a woman aged 60-70 years with acute or convalescent COVID-19. For the CDR3, the DNA is TGTGCCAGCAGGGGCCCTACTTTACTGTTCTTC. Amino acids: CASRGPTLLFF.